The 5 T cell receptor beta chains below come from one sample, sequenced in a study of CD8 T cells in Susac syndrome. Random-hexamer reverse transcription was applied to roughly 0.5 to 1 ug RNA. Via MiXCR, TCRdb re-called the immunoSEQ multiplex PCR reads, giving one row per CDR3 protein. The table includes some 120,000 distinct CDR3 sequences, around 90% detected once. The material sequenced was CD8+ T cells from PBMCs. Receptors originate from a human donor with multiple sclerosis.

CDR3 DNA: TGTGCCAGCAGCATTGATCCGGGACAGGATGGCGGGCTGTTTTTT. Encoded protein: CASSIDPGQDGGLFF. The chain links TRBV6-5 to TRBJ1-4, with 8 bases lining up with TRBD1. The CDR3 has 15 residues. V was clipped by 6 bases and J by 14 bases; unmatched bases: 17. CDR1 is MNHEY and CDR2 is SVGAGI in the germline V gene.

The gene calls are TRBV27 and TRBJ1-1; D ambiguous. The CDR3 is made up of 13 amino acids. The germline V gene encodes CDR1 MNHEY and CDR2 SMNVEV (reference sequence). V lost 3 bases and J 1 base, leaving 6 bases between the germline ends. Here the CDR3 DNA reads TGTGCCAGCAGTTTGACACAGAACACTGAAGCTTTCTTT. Amino acid sequence: CASSLTQNTEAFF.

The rearrangement uses TRBV5-6 and TRBJ2-3; TRBD1 matches 7 bases. V trimming: 4 bases; J trimming: 5 bases; junction bases outside the gene matches: 1. Germline loops: CDR1 SGHDT, CDR2 YYEEEE. The CDR3 runs to 12 residues. CDR3 nucleotides: TGTGCCAGCAGCGACAGGGAAGATACGCAGTATTTT. Protein product: CASSDREDTQYF.

DNA of the CDR3: TGTGCCAGCAGCTTAAAATACGAGCAGTACTTC. The encoded protein is CASSLKYEQYF. V gene TRBV5-4 combines with J gene TRBJ2-7, with no clear D. This CDR3 region has 11 residues. Trimming removed 2 bases from V and 4 bases from J, with 4 bases in between. In germline, CDR1 is SGHNT, CDR2 YYREEE (reference sequence).

The CDR3 nucleotides read TGTGCCAGCAGTGAATTAGACGGGAGGTTAGCTTTCTTT. This codes for CASSELDGRLAFF. V and J are TRBV25-1 and TRBJ1-1; no reliable D call. There are 13 residues in the CDR3. V was shortened by 1 base and J by 10 bases, with 13 bases between the two germline ends. Germline CDR1 MGHDK, CDR2 SYGVNS. Using reference TRBV25-1 and TRBJ1-1 for the parts outside the CDR3, the full variable domain is EADIYQTPRYLVIGTGKKITLECSQTMGHDKMYWYQQDPGMELHLIHYSYGVNSTEKGDLSSESTVSRIRTEHFPLTLESARPSHTSQYLCASSELDGRLAFFGQGTRLTVV.